Listed here are 3 T cell receptor beta chains from one sample, sequenced in a study of regulatory T cells in long-lasting Graves disease. The time point here: newly diagnosed GD, antithyroid drugs for less than 3 months. Construction of the TCR library relied on RNA isolated from PBMCs. With iRepertoire HTBI primers and Arm-PCR of CDR3 regions, TCR beta libraries were built. One entry per CDR3 protein, called by TCRdb with MiXCR from the multiplex PCR reads. This repertoire shows fewer than 650,000 distinct CDR3 sequences, around 16% found once; its top ten account for about 12%. These records were also assigned to another study, of T cells in Graves' hyperthyroidism and ophthalmopathy.

This sample comprised peripheral blood mononuclear cells (PBMCs), obtained at new diagnosis, from a patient treated with antithyroid drugs. The receptors were sampled from a man younger than 35 with Graves disease.

This clonotype showed up many times. The V gene is TRBV12-3 or TRBV12-4, the J gene TRBJ1-5; D call uncertain. The CDR3 totals 13 residues. Trimming pared 2 bases from V and 5 bases from J, leaving 7 bases between. The CDR3 nucleotides read TGTGCCAGCAGTTTAACGAGCCATCAGCCCCAGCATTTT. Protein product: CASSLTSHQPQHF.

This clonotype has a handful of counts. The genes are TRBV29-1 and TRBJ1-2; D remains ambiguous. This CDR3 comprises 15 residues. Trimming took off 5 bases at V and 6 bases at J, with 22 bases between the two ends. CDR1 and CDR2 (germline): SQVTM, ANQGSEA. Written as DNA, the CDR3 is TGCAGCGTTCGGCTTTCGGAGACTCCGTACGATGGCTACACCTTC. Translated: CSVRLSETPYDGYTF.

This clonotype was counted ten times or more. This chain links TRBV20-1 with TRBJ2-5; 8 nucleotides line up with TRBD2. CDR1 and CDR2 from the germline V gene are DFQATT and SNEGSKA (reference sequence). The CDR3 runs to 12 residues. CDR3 coding DNA: TGCAGCGCCACTAGCGGCCAAGAGACCCAGTACTTC. It translates to CSATSGQETQYF.